The 11 T cell receptor beta chains below were found in one sample sequenced in a study of T cells in Graves' hyperthyroidism and ophthalmopathy. Amplified regions were TCR beta CDR3 sequences from RNA transcripts. A set of HTBI primers served as the primers for a first-round RT-PCR of the TCR CDR3. TCRdb ran MiXCR on the multiplex PCR reads and lists one entry per CDR3 protein. Of hundreds of thousands of distinct CDR3 sequences listed, approximately 15% are singletons. Input material: blood. The receptors were gathered from a man between 18 and 29 years old with Graves' ophthalmopathy.

The chain joins TRBV6-4 to TRBJ2-2; weak D call: TRBD2 (5 bases). V was shortened by 5 bases and J by 3 bases, with 10 bases between the two germline ends. CDR3 length equals 14 residues. Germline values: CDR1 MRHNA, CDR2 SNTAGT. Written as DNA, the CDR3 is TGTGCCAGCAGTAAAAGCGGAGACACCGGGGAGCTGTTTTTT. Amino acids: CASSKSGDTGELFF.

This clonotype was seen repeatedly, ten times or more. The V gene is TRBV10-3, the J gene TRBJ1-5; 8 bases align to TRBD1. CDR1 and CDR2 (germline): ENHRY, SYGVKD. The CDR3 contains 15 residues. V dropped 6 bases and J dropped 0; count of bases not matched to a gene: 4. The chain's CDR3 is CAIRPDRDSNQPQHF. CDR3 bases: TGTGCCATCAGACCGGACAGGGATAGCAATCAGCCCCAGCATTTT.

The chain couples TRBV7-2 to TRBJ1-2; D gene uncertain. Trimming removed 5 bases at V and 4 bases at J, with 11 bases between. Germline-derived CDR1 and CDR2 are SGHTA and FQGNSA. There are 13 residues in the CDR3. CDR3 sequence (DNA): TGTGCCAGCAGCCCCGGTCCCCTCTATGGCTACACCTTC. It translates to CASSPGPLYGYTF.

This clonotype was detected many times. This chain joins TRBV27 and TRBJ1-1, with no clear D. V gave up 2 bases and J gave up 3 bases, with 7 bases separating them. CDR1 is MNHEY, CDR2 SMNVEV, per germline (reference sequence). The CDR3 runs 13 residues. The CDR3 is CASSLIQYTEAFF. The CDR3 region has the DNA TGTGCCAGCAGTTTAATACAATACACTGAAGCTTTCTTT.

V is TRBV19 and J is TRBJ1-1; D remains ambiguous. Germline V CDR1 and CDR2: LNHDA, SQIVND (reference sequence). This CDR3 is 15 amino acids long. The V end was cut by 3 bases, the J end by 4 bases, with 15 bases between. CDR3 DNA: TGTGCCAGTAGTATCGAGGCAGGTTGGGGCACTGAAGCTTTCTTT. Protein: CASSIEAGWGTEAFF.

This clonotype appeared many times. The chain is built from TRBV2 and TRBJ1-2; D perhaps matches TRBD1 (5 bases). Germline V lookup: CDR1 SNHLY, CDR2 FYNNEI. Trimming shortened V by 2 bases and J by 4 bases, and 14 bases separated the two germline ends. The CDR3 totals 15 residues. CDR3 region: CASSEWSGYSYGYTF. The CDR3 region has the DNA TGTGCCAGCAGTGAATGGTCAGGGTATAGCTATGGCTACACCTTC.

The V gene is TRBV6-2 or TRBV6-3, the J gene TRBJ2-7; D is perhaps TRBD1 (5 bases). Germline CDR1 and CDR2: MNHEY and SVGEGT. The CDR3 length is 15 residues. Trimming stripped 0 bases from V and 5 bases from J, with 14 bases between. The CDR3 bases are TGTGCCAGCAGTTACTCGACAGTTTGGCCCCACGAGCAGTACTTC. Translated: CASSYSTVWPHEQYF.

There are many counts of this clonotype. V is TRBV24-1 and J is TRBJ2-7, with D hard to call. This CDR3 is built from 12 residues. V lost 3 bases and J lost 1, with 3 bases in between. From germline, CDR1 is KGHDR and CDR2 SFDVKD. CDR3 sequence reads: CATSDPSYEQYF. CDR3 coding DNA: TGTGCCACCAGTGATCCGTCCTACGAGCAGTACTTC.

In its sample, this clonotype was seen many times. The chain combines TRBV7-2 with TRBJ2-1; 8 bases align to TRBD1. The J segment lost 4 bases and the V segment lost 7 bases, leaving 6 bases of the junction unmatched. The CDR3 contains 14 residues. The V gene's germline CDR1 is SGHTA and CDR2 FQGNSA. CDR3 sequence reads: CASTLTGEYNEQFF. CDR3 sequence (DNA): TGTGCCAGCACCTTGACAGGGGAATACAATGAGCAGTTCTTC.

This clonotype was seen a few times. V and J are TRBV15 and TRBJ1-3, with no clear D. CDR3 length: 15 residues. Germline V gives CDR1 LNHNV, CDR2 YYDKDF (reference sequence). V lost 4 bases and J lost 4, with 14 bases in between. CDR3: CATSTGPGSGNTIYF. The CDR3 nucleotides read TGTGCCACCAGCACAGGACCGGGGAGCGGAAACACCATATATTTT.

This clonotype was recorded at least ten times. V is TRBV20-1 and J is TRBJ2-5; 11 bases match TRBD2. Germline V gene lookup returns CDR1 DFQATT and CDR2 SNEGSKA (reference sequence). The CDR3 consists of 18 residues. V shed 5 bases and J 2 bases; nucleotides not matched to a gene: 16. As DNA, the CDR3 is TGCAGTGCTCCCTCCGCCCTAGCGGGAGGTAGGAGGCAAGAGACCCAGTACTTC. Translating gives CSAPSALAGGRRQETQYF.